This TCR beta chain stems from a study of identical twins. CDR3 length: 20 amino acids. The V segment lost 5 bases and the J segment 3 bases; nucleotides outside the gene matches: 23. Germline CDR1 reads SGHAT; CDR2 reads FQNNGV. TCRdb reanalysed the 5' RACE reads using MiXCR and keeps one entry per CDR3 protein. This table has approximately 620,000 distinct CDR3 sequences, over 8.5% appearing once. The same sample was also studied in work on yellow fever vaccine responses in identical twins.

The source of this sequence is a young woman in good health. The sequenced material came from PBMCs. The J gene is TRBJ2-7, the V gene TRBV11-2; the match to TRBD1 covers 9 bases. The CDR3 reads CASSRFATGTGIGEGYEQYF. CDR3 nucleotide sequence: TGTGCCAGCAGCCGATTCGCGACCGGGACAGGGATAGGTGAGGGCTACGAGCAGTACTTC.